This is a list of T cell receptor beta chains from one sample in a study of T cell repertoires in cytomegalovirus infection. Their recognized antigens are unknown. TCRdb ran MiXCR on the reads and lists one entry per CDR3 protein. The table has 200,000 to 250,000 distinct CDR3 sequences, about 40% seen once. Material: CD8+ T cells from cultured PBMCs, obtained from culture after CMV antigen stimulation. These receptors all stem from a human donor in good health (CMV status not recorded). Some clones in this sample may be carry-over from other donors' samples. Each CDR3 is given with its conserved first and last residue. The D gene is left open where the match is weak. Only part of the rows carry a size: once, few, many, or a class if the clone is expanded.

d_gene	v_gene	j_gene	abundance	CDR3aa	CDR3nt
TRBD1	TRBV7-6	TRBJ2-3	few	CASSDGTTGDDTQYF	TGTGCCAGCAGCGACGGGACCACAGGGGACGATACGCAGTATTTT
.	TRBV6-6	TRBJ2-3	.	CASSFGQRNQDTQYF	TGTGCCAGCAGTTTTGGACAGAGGAATCAAGATACGCAGTATTTT
.	TRBV10-3	TRBJ2-2	few	CAMAGTANTGELFF	TGTGCCATGGCGGGGACAGCTAACACCGGGGAGCTGTTTTTT
.	TRBV7-3	TRBJ1-2	.	CASSLDGYTF	TGTGCCAGCAGCTTAGACGGCTACACCTTC
.	TRBV7-9	TRBJ2-7	.	CASSTLAPASYEQYF	TGTGCCAGCAGTACCCTAGCGCCCGCCTCCTACGAGCAGTACTTC
.	TRBV4-2	TRBJ1-1	few	CASSQEGLSTEAFF	TGTGCCAGCAGCCAAGAGGGACTGAGCACTGAAGCTTTCTTT
.	TRBV4-2	TRBJ2-3	.	CASSQAKFTDTQYF	TGTGCCAGCAGCCAAGCCAAATTCACAGATACGCAGTATTTT
.	TRBV10-3	TRBJ1-4	.	CAISEDVKGRTNEKLFF	TGTGCCATCAGTGAGGATGTCAAGGGAAGGACTAATGAAAAACTGTTTTTT
TRBD1	TRBV12-3/TRBV12-4	TRBJ1-2	.	CASRTGGINYGYTF	TGTGCCAGCAGGACAGGGGGCATCAATTATGGCTACACCTTC
.	TRBV7-9	TRBJ2-5	.	CASSPAGHPSETQYF	TGTGCCAGCAGTCCTGCGGGACACCCCTCGGAGACCCAGTACTTC
TRBD1	TRBV7-9	TRBJ2-5	few	CASSLGQRQETQYF	TGTGCCAGCAGCCTGGGACAGAGACAAGAGACCCAGTACTTC
.	TRBV6-4	TRBJ2-1	few	CASSPWGRDFSSYNEQFF	TGTGCCAGCAGTCCCTGGGGACGGGATTTTAGCTCCTACAATGAGCAGTTCTTC
.	TRBV4-1	TRBJ2-2	once	CASSQEGQRQSGELFF	TGCGCCAGCAGCCAAGAGGGGCAAAGGCAGAGCGGGGAGCTGTTTTTT
.	TRBV11-2	TRBJ1-5	few	CASSLDAGGAQPQHF	TGTGCCAGCAGCTTAGATGCGGGTGGGGCTCAGCCCCAGCATTTT
.	TRBV11-2	TRBJ2-2	.	CASSLFGGGDTGELFF	TGTGCCAGCAGCTTATTTGGCGGAGGGGACACCGGGGAGCTGTTTTTT
.	TRBV6-1	TRBJ2-1	.	CASSERGGSSYNEQFF	TGTGCCAGCAGTGAACGTGGGGGCAGCTCCTACAATGAGCAGTTCTTC
.	TRBV7-9	TRBJ2-2	few	CASSSPRKGENTGELFF	TGTGCCAGCAGCTCCCCGCGGAAGGGAGAGAACACCGGGGAGCTGTTTTTT
.	TRBV28	TRBJ1-1	.	CASSLGQSNTEAFF	TGTGCCAGCAGTTTAGGGCAGTCGAACACTGAAGCTTTCTTT
.	TRBV2	TRBJ2-1	few	CASSYRLEDPDYEQFF	TGTGCCAGCAGTTACAGATTGGAGGACCCGGACTATGAGCAGTTCTTC
.	TRBV7-3	TRBJ2-3	few	CASSSVGGGQDTQYF	TGTGCCAGCAGCTCCGTAGGGGGGGGGCAAGATACGCAGTATTTT
TRBD1	TRBV7-8	TRBJ2-2	.	CASSFSGGGGELFF	TGTGCCAGCAGCTTCTCAGGGGGCGGCGGGGAGCTGTTTTTT
.	TRBV4-1	TRBJ2-1	.	CASSQDQLGAYNEQFF	TGCGCCAGCAGCCAAGATCAGTTGGGGGCCTACAATGAGCAGTTCTTC
.	TRBV7-2	TRBJ2-3	.	CASNHGRGGADTQYF	TGTGCCAGCAACCACGGGCGCGGGGGCGCAGATACGCAGTATTTT
.	TRBV7-2	TRBJ2-3	many	CASSLEREKTDTQYF	TGTGCCAGCAGCTTAGAACGGGAAAAAACAGATACGCAGTATTTT
TRBD1	TRBV7-6	TRBJ2-2	.	CASSPLSLAGQGVREAGELFF	TGTGCCAGCAGCCCGCTCAGTTTGGCGGGACAGGGGGTTCGAGAGGCCGGGGAGCTGTTTTTT
.	TRBV7-9	TRBJ1-2	many	CASSSPSGTVGGYTF	TGTGCCAGCAGCTCTCCCTCCGGGACGGTGGGGGGCTACACCTTC